These 6 T cell receptor beta chains were sequenced from one sample in a study of CD8 T cells in Susac syndrome. Random hexamers primed reverse transcription of about 0.45 to 1 ug RNA. TCRdb redid the calling of the immunoSEQ multiplex PCR reads with MiXCR, one entry per CDR3 protein. Among roughly 200,000 distinct CDR3 sequences, over 90% were seen once, and the ten largest hold 0.085% to 0.1%. Material: CD4+ T cells from PBMCs. These receptors all stem from a human donor with Susac syndrome.

The chain joins TRBV20-1 to TRBJ1-2, with 7 bases that match TRBD1. Trimming took 6 bases from V and 4 from J; bases not matched to a gene: 8. Germline V gene data show CDR1 as DFQATT and CDR2 as SNEGSKA (reference sequence). The CDR3 runs to 13 residues. The CDR3 loop is CSAWDSSFYGYTF. CDR3 coding DNA: TGCAGTGCCTGGGACAGTTCGTTCTATGGCTACACCTTC.

The V gene is TRBV19, the J gene TRBJ1-5, with D unresolved. Per germline, CDR1 LNHDA and CDR2 SQIVND (reference sequence). Trimming pared 5 bases from V and 4 bases from J, leaving 15 bases between. CDR3 length: 15 residues. The CDR3 DNA sequence: TGTGCCAGTAGTGCGGGAACAGCCCCTAATCAGCCCCAGCATTTT. It specifies CASSAGTAPNQPQHF.

The genes are TRBV6-6 and TRBJ2-7; 10 positions match TRBD2. Germline loops: CDR1 MNHNY, CDR2 SVGAGI (reference sequence). Losses at the gene ends were 5 bases for V and 0 bases for J; bases not matched to a gene: 7. The CDR3 sequence is 16 residues long. The CDR3 protein is CASSPSGGRSSYEQYF. The CDR3 region has the DNA TGTGCCAGCAGTCCTAGCGGGGGCCGCAGCTCCTACGAGCAGTACTTC.

The chain has TRBV6-4 and TRBJ2-2; a possible D gene is TRBD2 (6 bases). Per the germline V gene, CDR1 is MRHNA and CDR2 is SNTAGT. The CDR3 loop spans 13 amino acids. V gave up 6 bases and J gave up 4 bases, with 9 bases separating them. DNA for the CDR3: TGTGCCAGCAGAGGAGGGCCCACCGGGGAGCTGTTTTTT. This gives the protein CASRGGPTGELFF.

V gene TRBV29-1 combines with J gene TRBJ2-1; 8 nucleotides align to TRBD1. Germline CDR1 SQVTM, CDR2 ANQGSEA. V gave up 7 bases and J gave up 1 base; unmatched junction bases: 12. The CDR3 consists of 16 residues. CDR3 in DNA: TGCAGCGCCCGAAGGGCAGGGGGCTTATCCTACAATGAGCAGTTCTTC. Encoded protein: CSARRAGGLSYNEQFF.

The chain carries TRBV20-1 and TRBJ2-5; TRBD2 matches 7 bases. The V and J ends lost 6 bases and 5 bases, in that order; junction bases with no gene match: 15. CDR3 size: 15 residues. Germline lookup yields CDR1 DFQATT and CDR2 SNEGSKA (reference sequence). CDR3 amino acids: CSASTTSEFEETQYF. For the CDR3, the DNA is TGCAGTGCCTCAACTACTAGCGAATTTGAGGAGACCCAGTACTTC.